These 25 T cell receptor beta chains share one sample of origin, sequenced in a study of cytomegalovirus exposure and HLA in healthy donors. Both 60 Vbeta primers and 13 Jbeta primers went into the PCR. Profiling relied on immunoSEQ multiplex PCR, and the TCRdb table lists in-frame clones only, not all of them. The table lists about 140,000 clones, 75% of them singletons. The sample comprised PBMCs. These receptor sequences come from a man between 18 and 35 years old in good health and CMV-seropositive.

This chain links TRBV6-6 with TRBJ2-5, with D perhaps matching TRBD1 (6 bases). Trimming left V 6 bases short and J 2 bases short, with 7 bases between. The CDR3 runs 12 residues. Germline V gene sequence: CDR1 MNHNY, CDR2 SVGAGI (reference sequence). The CDR3 here is CASRQGQETQYF. CDR3 nucleotide sequence: TGTGCCAGCAGACAGGGACAAGAGACCCAGTACTTC.

This chain uses TRBV19 with TRBJ1-2; no clear D gene. Trimming shortened V by 2 bases and J by 0 bases, and 4 bases separated the two germline ends. This CDR3 is built from 13 residues. CDR1 LNHDA and CDR2 SQIVND come from the germline V gene (reference sequence). CDR3 loop: CASSIQANYGYTF. CDR3 DNA sequence: TGTGCCAGTAGTATACAGGCTAACTATGGCTACACCTTC.

The CDR3 DNA follows: TGTGCCAGCAGCTTAAGGTTTAACAGGGAGAACACCGGGGAGCTGTTTTTT. It encodes CASSLRFNRENTGELFF. This sequence joins TRBV7-9 and TRBJ2-2; D is possibly TRBD1 (6 bases). The V end was cut by 2 bases, the J end by 1 base, with 14 bases between. Germline V CDR1 and CDR2: SEHNR, FQNEAQ (reference sequence). The CDR3 sequence is 17 residues long. The variable domain in full, completed from reference TRBV7-9 and TRBJ2-2, reads DTGVSQNPRHKITKRGQNVTFRCDPISEHNRLYWYRQTLGQGPEFLTYFQNEAQLEKSRLLSDRFSAERPKGSFSTLEIQRTEQGDSAMYLCASSLRFNRENTGELFFGEGSRLTVL.

The chain carries TRBV19 and TRBJ1-2; no clear D. Germline V gene data show CDR1 as LNHDA and CDR2 as SQIVND (reference sequence). The CDR3 extends over 13 amino acids. V was shortened by 3 bases and J by 3 bases, with 8 bases between the two germline ends. The DNA of the CDR3 is TGTGCCAGTAGTATCCGCGGAGACTATGGCTACACCTTC. Its protein is CASSIRGDYGYTF.

The chain employs TRBV19 and TRBJ2-7, with D unclear. The CDR3 runs 13 residues. Germline-derived CDR1 and CDR2 are LNHDA and SQIVND (reference sequence). V was cut by 3 bases and J by 1 base, with 7 bases left in between. As DNA, the CDR3 is TGTGCCAGTAGTATGGCAGATTCCTACGAGCAGTACTTC. The encoded protein is CASSMADSYEQYF.

This clone turned up a few times. This chain uses TRBV2 with TRBJ2-7, with 7 bases matching TRBD2. Unmatched junction bases numbered 6, after V lost 6 bases and J lost 1 base. In germline, CDR1 is SNHLY, CDR2 FYNNEI. The CDR3 has 14 residues. CDR3 sequence reads: CASRDTSESYEQYF. The CDR3 DNA reads as TGTGCCAGCAGAGATACTAGCGAGTCCTACGAGCAGTACTTC.

The chain joins TRBV29-1 to TRBJ2-1; D might be TRBD2 (6 bases). V lost 7 bases and J lost 2, with 24 bases in between. The CDR3 consists of 17 residues. Germline V gene lookup returns CDR1 SQVTM and CDR2 ANQGSEA. Here the CDR3 DNA reads TGCAGCGCCCCGGACACGGCAGGTGCGGGGCCCTACAATGAGCAGTTCTTC. Translation: CSAPDTAGAGPYNEQFF.

The chain has TRBV28 and TRBJ2-4, with D tentatively TRBD1 (5 bases). V gave up 4 bases and J gave up 6 bases, with 10 bases separating them. This CDR3 is 13 amino acids long. Germline assignment: CDR1 MDHEN and CDR2 SYDVKM. DNA of the CDR3: TGTGCCAGCAGTTACGACAGATTAAACATTCAGTACTTC. This encodes CASSYDRLNIQYF.

The chain has TRBV14 and TRBJ2-1, with a tentative D call TRBD2 (6 bases). This CDR3 region has 16 residues. Trimming removed 4 bases from V and 7 bases from J, with 20 bases in between. From germline, CDR1 is SGHDN and CDR2 FVKESK. The CDR3 loop is CASSLRDSPPSNEQFF. CDR3 coding DNA: TGTGCCAGCAGCCTTCGGGACTCACCACCGTCAAATGAGCAGTTCTTC.

The chain recombines TRBV5-1 with TRBJ2-7, with TRBD2 matching over 13 bases. The CDR3 has 15 residues. Trimming took 4 bases from V and 5 from J; bases not matched to a gene: 6. Germline assignment: CDR1 SGHRS and CDR2 YFSETQ. The CDR3 region has the DNA TGCGCCAGCAGCCCGGGGACTAGCGGGATCCACGAGCAGTACTTC. This encodes CASSPGTSGIHEQYF.

The J gene is TRBJ2-3, the V gene TRBV19; 7 positions match TRBD1. V lost 6 bases, J lost 0 bases, and 6 bases stayed unmatched. Germline-derived CDR1 and CDR2 are LNHDA and SQIVND (reference sequence). This CDR3 comprises 15 residues. CDR3 in amino acids: CASSRGTTSTDTQYF. The CDR3 coding sequence is TGTGCCAGTAGCAGGGGGACAACTAGCACAGATACGCAGTATTTT.

A single count supports this clone. The CDR3 coding sequence is TGTGCCAGCAGCTTAGGGCAGTACAATGAGCAGTTCTTC. As protein: CASSLGQYNEQFF. This chain uses TRBV7-9 with TRBJ2-1; D not certain. Trimming cost V 1 base and J 4 bases, with 5 bases left between them. The CDR3 contains 13 residues. CDR1 SEHNR and CDR2 FQNEAQ come from the germline V gene (reference sequence).

The rearrangement links TRBV4-2 to TRBJ2-2; possibly TRBD2 for D (6 bases). The CDR3 totals 16 residues. V lost 1 base, J lost 7 bases, and 16 bases lay in between. CDR1 LGHNA and CDR2 YNFKEQ come from the germline V gene. CDR3 loop: CASSQVEGTVGGELFF. The CDR3 nucleotides read TGTGCCAGCAGCCAAGTGGAGGGGACCGTGGGCGGGGAGCTGTTTTTT.

The rearrangement links TRBV4-1 to TRBJ1-4, with TRBD1 matching over 8 bases. CDR1 and CDR2 (germline): MGHRA, YSYEKL. The junction had 11 bases not matched to a gene; V was cut back by 1 base and J by 7 bases. The CDR3 consists of 17 residues. In nucleotides, the CDR3 is TGCGCCAGCAGCCAAGCGGCCCGGACAGGGATGGCTGAAAAACTGTTTTTT. It codes for CASSQAARTGMAEKLFF.

This clone was observed a handful of times. The chain links TRBV7-6 to TRBJ2-7; D is perhaps TRBD2 (5 bases). Germline V gives CDR1 SGHVS, CDR2 FNYEAQ. CDR3 size: 13 residues. The V end was cut by 5 bases, the J end by 1 base, with 9 bases between. CDR3 nucleotides: TGTGCCAGCAGCGAACTAGAGTCCTACGAGCAGTACTTC. It yields the protein CASSELESYEQYF.

The genes are TRBV15 and TRBJ1-4; D call uncertain. Germline lookup yields CDR1 LNHNV and CDR2 YYDKDF (reference sequence). CDR3 size: 14 residues. V lost 0 bases to trimming and J lost 8 bases, with 10 bases between them. CDR3 bases: TGTGCCACCAGCAGAGATCGCGGTCAAGAAAAACTGTTTTTT. Amino acid sequence: CATSRDRGQEKLFF.

V and J are TRBV7-3 and TRBJ2-5, with 8 bases aligning to TRBD2. V shed 2 bases and J 5 bases; nucleotides not matched to a gene: 7. Germline V gene sequence: CDR1 SGHTA, CDR2 FQGTGA. The CDR3 is made up of 15 amino acids. DNA for the CDR3: TGTGCCAGCAGCTTAGGGGGGACTAGGCGGGAGACCCAGTACTTC. Translation gives CASSLGGTRRETQYF.

The chain employs TRBV6-4 and TRBJ2-7; D might be TRBD1 (5 bases). From germline, CDR1 is MRHNA and CDR2 SNTAGT. The CDR3 runs to 15 residues. V was clipped by 4 bases and J by 4 bases, with 17 bases between them. CDR3 amino acids: CASSVQGWLAYEQYF. CDR3 sequence (DNA): TGTGCCAGCAGTGTCCAGGGTTGGCTTGCTTACGAGCAGTACTTC.

The chain employs TRBV9 and TRBJ2-7; D gene uncertain. Looked up from germline, CDR1 is SGDLS and CDR2 is YYNGEE. V was shortened by 1 base and J by 6 bases, with 11 bases between the two germline ends. The CDR3 is made up of 13 amino acids. CDR3 sequence reads: CASSVTSSGEQYF. The CDR3 nucleotides are TGTGCCAGCAGCGTAACCAGTTCGGGCGAGCAGTACTTC.

The V call is TRBV30, the J call TRBJ1-5, with D unresolved. CDR1 and CDR2 (germline): GTSNPN, SVGIG (reference sequence). V was cut by 0 bases and J by 4 bases, with 7 bases left in between. This CDR3 has 13 residues. As DNA, the CDR3 is TGTGCCTGGAGTGTACAGCAAAATCAGCCCCAGCATTTT. This gives the protein CAWSVQQNQPQHF.

The rearrangement uses TRBV10-3 and TRBJ1-5; the D gene is possibly TRBD1 (5 bases). The CDR3 runs 16 residues. Germline-derived CDR1 and CDR2 are ENHRY and SYGVKD. Trimming removed 0 bases from V and 0 bases from J, with 9 bases in between. The CDR3 loop is CAISESRTLSNQPQHF. The CDR3 coding sequence is TGTGCCATCAGTGAGTCGAGGACACTTAGCAATCAGCCCCAGCATTTT.

About this clone itself: Its ends do not fully match the called genes, so a read error is possible. The chain has TRBV6-1 and TRBJ2-1; the D gene is possibly TRBD2 (6 bases). CDR1 MNHNS and CDR2 SASEGT come from the germline V gene. This CDR3 is built from 14 residues. Written as DNA, the CDR3 is TGCGCACTAGCTTACGTCAGCTCCTACAATGAGCAGTTCTTC. Translation gives CALAYVSSYNEQFF.

This chain connects TRBV29-1 to TRBJ2-1; tentative D call: TRBD1 (6 bases). CDR3 length equals 13 residues. CDR1 SQVTM and CDR2 ANQGSEA come from the germline V gene. V was pared by 7 bases and J by 4 bases, with 14 bases between. In nucleotides, the CDR3 is TGCAGCGCAAAAACAGGGTCGTACAATGAGCAGTTCTTC. Translation: CSAKTGSYNEQFF.

The V gene is TRBV15, the J gene TRBJ2-6; the D is unclear. The V and J ends lost 5 bases and 0 bases respectively, with 20 bases between them. CDR1 is LNHNV and CDR2 is YYDKDF in the germline V gene (reference sequence). This CDR3 has 19 residues. The CDR3 DNA sequence: TGTGCCACCAGCGCCTTGACAACAGTAACCCTCTCTGGGGCCAACGTCCTGACTTTC. Translating gives CATSALTTVTLSGANVLTF.

This chain connects TRBV10-3 to TRBJ1-2; D is undetermined. The CDR3 extends over 13 amino acids. Germline V gene lookup returns CDR1 ENHRY and CDR2 SYGVKD. V was shortened by 3 bases and J by 8 bases, with 13 bases between the two germline ends. The CDR3 nucleotides read TGTGCCATCAGTGACGGGGTTCCCGACGGCTACACCTTC. It codes for CAISDGVPDGYTF.